The 18 T cell receptor beta chains in this list originate from one sample, sequenced in a study of blood T cell repertoires in COVID-19. Sequencing used immunoSEQ multiplex PCR; TCRdb keeps in-frame clones, though not all of them. Among 180,000 or so clones, over 75% were seen once, and the ten largest hold around 9.8%. The material sequenced was peripheral blood. These receptors all stem from a woman aged 80 or over with acute or convalescent COVID-19.

The CDR3, as DNA: TGTGCCATCAGTAGGGACAGCTCTGGAAACACCATATATTTT. Translated: CAISRDSSGNTIYF. The chain is built from TRBV10-3 and TRBJ1-3, with TRBD1 matching over 7 bases. The germline CDR1 and CDR2 sequences are ENHRY and SYGVKD. V was pared by 5 bases and J by 0 bases, with 1 base of the junction left unmatched. CDR3 size: 14 residues.

The chain recombines TRBV5-6 with TRBJ2-3; a possible D gene is TRBD2 (5 bases). Deletions cut 4 bases from V and 2 bases from J, with 11 bases between. CDR3 length: 14 residues. Germline assignment: CDR1 SGHDT and CDR2 YYEEEE. In DNA, the CDR3 is TGTGCCAGCAGCACACCCGGGAACACAGATACGCAGTATTTT. Amino acids: CASSTPGNTDTQYF.

CDR3 in DNA: TGTGCCACCAGTGCCGCCCGGACAGCCTACTATGGCTACACCTTC. Its protein product is CATSAARTAYYGYTF. V and J are TRBV24-1 and TRBJ1-2; TRBD1 might be the D (6 bases). Germline values: CDR1 KGHDR, CDR2 SFDVKD. Deletions cut 5 bases from V and 3 bases from J, with 15 bases between. The length of the CDR3 is 15 residues.

The chain employs TRBV5-4 and TRBJ1-1; D is uncertain. V dropped 4 bases and J dropped 4 bases, with 14 bases sitting between them. The V gene's germline CDR1 is SGHNT and CDR2 YYREEE (reference sequence). This CDR3 comprises 14 residues. CDR3 DNA: TGTGCCAGCAGCCCGACGACAATGGGCACTGAAGCTTTCTTT. It specifies CASSPTTMGTEAFF. The whole variable domain, filled in from reference TRBV5-4 and TRBJ1-1, reads ETGVTQSPTHLIKTRGQQVTLRCSSQSGHNTVSWYQQALGQGPQFIFQYYREEENGRGNFPPRFSGLQFPNYSSELNVNALELDDSALYLCASSPTTMGTEAFFGQGTRLTVV.

The chain carries TRBV14 and TRBJ1-2, with 10 bases fitting TRBD1. The CDR3 is 16 amino acids. The V gene end was trimmed by 5 bases and the J gene end by 1 base; junction bases not matched to a gene: 7. The germline gives CDR1 SGHDN, CDR2 FVKESK. Here the CDR3 reads CASSVRQGAYNYGYTF. In DNA, the CDR3 is TGTGCCAGCAGCGTAAGACAGGGGGCTTATAACTATGGCTACACCTTC. Full variable domain (remainder filled in from reference TRBV14 and TRBJ1-2): EAGVTQFPSHSVIEKGQTVTLRCDPISGHDNLYWYRRVMGKEIKFLLHFVKESKQDESGMPNNRFLAERTGGTYSTLKVQPAELEDSGVYFCASSVRQGAYNYGYTFGSGTRLTVV.

V usage is TRBV6-5 and J usage is TRBJ1-2; TRBD1 aligns across 8 bases. CDR1 MNHEY and CDR2 SVGAGI come from the germline V gene. V trimming: 6 bases; J trimming: 3 bases; junction bases outside the gene matches: 6. The CDR3 has 14 residues. CDR3 nucleotides: TGTGCCAGCAGGGAGACAGGGGAGCACTATGGCTACACCTTC. Translation gives CASRETGEHYGYTF.

The rearrangement links TRBV29-1 to TRBJ2-5; 8 positions match TRBD1. With 0 bases clipped from V and 5 bases from J, the junction kept 5 bases outside the gene matches. Germline loops: CDR1 SQVTM, CDR2 ANQGSEA. CDR3 length equals 14 residues. CDR3 region: CSVEERTGTETQYF. DNA of the CDR3: TGCAGCGTTGAAGAGCGGACAGGGACGGAGACCCAGTACTTC.

The chain uses TRBV13 and TRBJ2-5, with 11 bases lining up with TRBD1. After removal of 5 bases from V and 5 bases from J, the junction contained 13 bases not matched to a gene. The CDR3 loop spans 17 amino acids. CDR1 PRHDT and CDR2 FYEKMQ come from the germline V gene (reference sequence). In DNA form, the CDR3 reads TGTGCCAGCAGCCTCCTACTTGGACAGGGGGCGCAGGAGACCCAGTACTTC. Its translation: CASSLLLGQGAQETQYF.

The chain is built from TRBV14 and TRBJ1-4, with D possibly matching TRBD1 (6 bases). The V end lost 1 base, the J end lost 8 bases, and 14 bases lay between the germline ends. This CDR3 is 15 amino acids long. Per the germline V gene, CDR1 is SGHDN and CDR2 is FVKESK. CDR3 DNA: TGTGCCAGCAGCCAAGTGAGGGGGAGGGACGAAAAACTGTTTTTT. This encodes CASSQVRGRDEKLFF. The full variable domain, completed using reference TRBV14 and TRBJ1-4, is EAGVTQFPSHSVIEKGQTVTLRCDPISGHDNLYWYRRVMGKEIKFLLHFVKESKQDESGMPNNRFLAERTGGTYSTLKVQPAELEDSGVYFCASSQVRGRDEKLFFGSGTQLSVL.

The gene calls are TRBV27 and TRBJ1-2; D remains ambiguous. Trimming pared 5 bases from V and 4 bases from J, leaving 14 bases between. The CDR3 totals 14 residues. Germline V lookup: CDR1 MNHEY, CDR2 SMNVEV (reference sequence). Here the CDR3 reads CASSLYREGYGYTF. As DNA, the CDR3 is TGTGCCAGCAGTCTTTACCGGGAGGGCTATGGCTACACCTTC.

Notes on this clone: One junction end does not reproduce the germline sequence, and a read error may be involved. The chain joins TRBV6-2 or TRBV6-3 to TRBJ2-3, with 7 bases matching TRBD2. The CDR3 runs to 15 residues. Germline V gene sequence: CDR1 MNHEY, CDR2 SVGEGT. As DNA, the CDR3 is TGTGCCAGCAGTTACTCTTCGACTAGCAGAGATACGCAGTATTTT. Its translation: CASSYSSTSRDTQYF.

For the CDR3, the DNA is TGTGCCAGCAGTGGGGGGACGGGGGGCACTGAAGCTTTCTTT. This sequence encodes CASSGGTGGTEAFF. The chain uses TRBV28 and TRBJ1-1; D is possibly TRBD1 (5 bases). The CDR3 length is 14 residues. V dropped 5 bases and J dropped 4 bases, with 14 bases sitting between them. Germline-derived CDR1 and CDR2 are MDHEN and SYDVKM.

This rearrangement joins TRBV19 to TRBJ2-4, with 8 bases that match TRBD1. Germline values: CDR1 LNHDA, CDR2 SQIVND (reference sequence). This CDR3 comprises 14 residues. The V and J ends lost 5 bases and 7 bases, in that order; junction bases with no gene match: 7. This CDR3 reads CASSPRTGRNIQYF. The CDR3 nucleotides are TGTGCCAGTAGTCCCCGGACAGGGAGGAACATTCAGTACTTC.

This CDR3 reads CASSYSTRGDTEAFF. The DNA of the CDR3 is TGTGCCAGCAGTTACTCGACCAGGGGGGACACTGAAGCTTTCTTT. This chain links TRBV6-5 with TRBJ1-1; 7 bases agree with TRBD1. Germline CDR1 is MNHEY and CDR2 is SVGAGI. The CDR3 is 15 residues long. V trimming: 0 bases; J trimming: 3 bases; junction bases outside the gene matches: 4.

The chain links TRBV9 to TRBJ1-5; a weak D match, TRBD1 (5 bases). The CDR3 has 15 residues. Germline lookup yields CDR1 SGDLS and CDR2 YYNGEE. Trimming stripped 1 base from V and 0 bases from J, with 8 bases between. This chain's CDR3 is CASSVTGGSNQPQHF. Written as DNA, the CDR3 is TGTGCCAGCAGCGTAACGGGGGGTAGCAATCAGCCCCAGCATTTT.

The chain links TRBV2 to TRBJ1-2; 7 bases fit TRBD1. There are 13 residues in the CDR3. Germline CDR1 is SNHLY and CDR2 is FYNNEI. Trimming at V came to 7 bases and at J to 3 bases, leaving 5 bases not matched to a gene. CDR3: CASNGDSHYGYTF. The CDR3 region has the DNA TGTGCCAGCAATGGGGACAGCCACTATGGCTACACCTTC.

The J gene is TRBJ1-4, the V gene TRBV4-1; 7 bases match TRBD1. There are 15 residues in the CDR3. After removal of 1 base from V and 8 bases from J, the junction contained 7 bases not matched to a gene. Germline CDR1 is MGHRA and CDR2 is YSYEKL. CDR3 in amino acids: CASSQGMGQREKLFF. For the CDR3, the DNA is TGCGCCAGCAGCCAAGGGATGGGACAGAGGGAAAAACTGTTTTTT.

The CDR3 region is CASSLGSSGVEQFF. The CDR3 DNA reads TGTGCCAGCAGCTTAGGGTCTAGCGGGGTTGAGCAGTTCTTC. The chain combines TRBV11-2 with TRBJ2-1; 9 nucleotides agree with TRBD2. J gave up 9 bases and V 1 base, and 4 bases lay outside the gene matches. Germline CDR1 reads SGHAT; CDR2 reads FQNNGV. The CDR3 loop spans 14 amino acids.